This TCR beta chain was sequenced during a study of blood T cells in healthy people across ages. The CDR3 length is 17 residues. Looked up from germline, CDR1 is SGHTA and CDR2 is FQGNSA. A second PCR, run for 7 to 11 cycles, used a sample-barcoded 5' primer plus a J-beta primer mix. TCRdb processed the 5' RACE reads anew with MiXCR; each CDR3 protein has one entry. Of approximately 810,000 distinct CDR3 sequences in the sample, under 30% were seen once. Of note for this clonotype: This could be a read error, since a much larger clone is one nucleotide away.

At least 6.5 million PBMCs were isolated per sample. The chain carries TRBV7-2 and TRBJ2-1, with TRBD2 matching over 8 bases. Gene TRBJ2-7 matches the end of the DNA better, so the J call may be wrong. The source is a woman older than 75 in good health. The sample comprised blood. CDR3 nucleotide sequence: TGTGCCAGCAGCTCTCGGGGGAGCGGGGGAATTTACAATGAGCAGTACTTC. This gives the protein CASSSRGSGGIYNEQYF.